The rows below give T cell receptor beta chains drawn from one sample of a study of blood T cells in healthy people across ages. TCRdb reanalysed the 5' RACE reads using MiXCR and keeps one entry per CDR3 protein. The table includes some 860,000 distinct CDR3 sequences, more than 50% detected once. The sequencing input was blood. The receptors shown here come from a man aged 35 to 55 in good health. CDR3s include the opening cysteine and the closing phenylalanine or tryptophan. The D gene is left open where the match is weak. Rows give clone size only sometimes, using once, few, many, or a class for an expanded clone.

TRBJ2-1 | NA | NA | TRBV6-4 | CASSDSGLSNNEQFF | TGTGCCAGCAGTGACTCGGGGCTTTCGAACAATGAGCAGTTCTTC
TRBJ2-1 | TRBD1 | many | TRBV6-6 | CASSWGQNNEQFF | TGTGCCAGCAGTTGGGGACAGAACAATGAGCAGTTCTTC
TRBJ2-7 | TRBD1 | NA | TRBV18 | CASSPMTGVLDREQYF | TGTGCCAGCTCACCTATGACAGGGGTGTTGGACCGCGAGCAGTACTTC
TRBJ1-6 | NA | NA | TRBV9 | CASSVASDPADSPLHF | TGTGCCAGCAGCGTAGCCTCTGATCCGGCGGATTCACCCCTCCACTTT
TRBJ1-2 | NA | NA | TRBV27 | CASSLSSESGGGGYTF | TGTGCCAGCAGTTTATCTTCCGAGTCAGGCGGGGGTGGCTACACCTTC
TRBJ1-2 | NA | few | TRBV7-2 | CASSLAGTPGYTF | TGTGCCAGCAGCTTAGCTGGGACACCCGGCTACACCTTC
TRBJ2-3 | NA | once | TRBV24-1 | CATKRSTDTQYF | TGTGCCACCAAGAGAAGCACAGATACGCAGTATTTT
TRBJ2-1 | TRBD2 | few | TRBV27 | CASSPRGSGRESSYNEQFF | TGTGCCAGCAGTCCCCGGGGTAGCGGGAGGGAGAGCTCCTACAATGAGCAGTTCTTC
TRBJ1-2 | NA | NA | TRBV6-2/TRBV6-3 | CASSYSRGTMIYGYTF | TGTGCCAGCAGTTACTCCCGGGGGACAATGATTTATGGCTACACCTTC
TRBJ2-3 | TRBD1 | NA | TRBV7-2 | CASSPGTGYTDTQYF | TGTGCCAGCAGTCCCGGGACAGGGTACACAGATACGCAGTATTTT
TRBJ1-1 | NA | NA | TRBV7-3 | CASSSRDTEAFF | TGTGCCAGCAGCTCCCGAGACACTGAAGCTTTCTTT
TRBJ2-1 | NA | NA | TRBV20-1 | CSASGGQLPDVEQFF | TGCAGTGCTAGTGGCGGACAGCTTCCGGATGTTGAGCAGTTCTTC
TRBJ2-2 | NA | NA | TRBV5-1 | CASSLARGVTTGELFF | TGCGCCAGCAGCTTGGCCAGGGGGGTGACGACCGGGGAGCTGTTTTTT
TRBJ2-1 | TRBD2 | NA | TRBV12-5 | CASGIAGVGVANEQFF | TGTGCTAGTGGCATAGCGGGGGTCGGGGTGGCTAATGAGCAGTTCTTC
TRBJ2-5 | NA | once | TRBV2 | CASAQKTQYF | TGTGCCAGCGCCCAAAAGACCCAGTACTTC
TRBJ2-3 | TRBD2 | NA | TRBV5-1 | CASSTGLAGGIVGGDTQYF | TGCGCCAGCAGCACGGGACTAGCGGGGGGAATAGTCGGCGGTGATACGCAGTATTTT
TRBJ1-4 | TRBD1 | NA | TRBV24-1 | CATSDTTGLEKLFF | TGTGCCACCAGTGATACGACAGGGCTGGAAAAACTGTTTTTT
TRBJ2-1 | TRBD2 | once | TRBV20-1 | CSARDWTSGGGNEQFF | TGCAGTGCTAGAGATTGGACTAGCGGGGGGGGCAATGAGCAGTTCTTC
TRBJ2-3 | NA | NA | TRBV18 | CASSPPTGNPTDTQYF | TGTGCCAGCTCACCACCTACAGGGAACCCCACAGATACGCAGTATTTT
TRBJ2-7 | TRBD2 | few | TRBV10-2 | CASSLKAGVEQYF | TGCGCCAGCAGCCTAAAGGCGGGAGTCGAGCAGTACTTC
TRBJ2-4 | TRBD1 | NA | TRBV2 | CASEGTGIAKNIQYF | TGTGCCAGCGAGGGGACAGGGATAGCCAAAAACATTCAGTACTTC
TRBJ2-7 | TRBD2 | few | TRBV7-2 | CASSAAASGTYEQYF | TGTGCCAGCAGCGCCGCGGCTAGCGGCACCTACGAGCAGTACTTC
TRBJ2-3 | NA | NA | TRBV14 | CASSPSQRSDTQYF | TGTGCCAGCAGCCCTTCCCAGAGGTCAGATACGCAGTATTTT
TRBJ2-1 | TRBD2 | NA | TRBV4-1 | CASSQGTSGTYNEQFF | TGCGCCAGCAGCCAAGGGACTAGCGGTACCTACAATGAGCAGTTCTTC
TRBJ1-1 | TRBD1 | NA | TRBV5-6 | CASSWETGFGTEAFF | TGTGCCAGCAGCTGGGAGACAGGGTTCGGAACTGAAGCTTTCTTT
TRBJ2-7 | NA | few | TRBV7-9 | CASSLVLQGGSFYEQYF | TGTGCCAGCAGCTTAGTACTACAGGGCGGGAGCTTCTACGAGCAGTACTTC
TRBJ2-7 | TRBD1 | many | TRBV28 | CASSFPFDRGTYEQYF | TGTGCCAGCAGCTTTCCTTTTGACAGGGGAACCTACGAGCAGTACTTC
TRBJ1-6 | TRBD1 | NA | TRBV10-3 | CAISEPGQGNSPPHF | TGTGCCATCAGTGAGCCGGGACAGGGTAATTCACCCCCCCACTTT
TRBJ2-5 | NA | few | TRBV18 | CASSPDQTAGETQYF | TGTGCCAGCTCACCAGATCAGACAGCAGGGGAGACCCAGTACTTC
TRBJ1-1 | NA | few | TRBV6-1 | CASSSARVYTEAFF | TGTGCCAGCAGTTCAGCCAGGGTGTACACTGAAGCTTTCTTT
TRBJ2-4 | NA | NA | TRBV15 | CATSTKRTLENIQYF | TGTGCCACCAGCACAAAACGGACCCTTGAGAACATTCAGTACTTC
TRBJ2-5 | TRBD1 | NA | TRBV7-9 | CASSFPPGTGGRETQYF | TGTGCCAGCAGCTTCCCCCCCGGGACAGGGGGAAGAGAGACCCAGTACTTC
TRBJ2-3 | NA | once | TRBV19 | CASSRLALGLADTQYF | TGTGCCAGTAGCCGCCTAGCTTTGGGGTTAGCAGATACGCAGTATTTT